This TCR beta chain was observed in a study of neoadjuvant anti-PD-1 for oral cavity cancer. Study-wide findings and caveats: Larger post-treatment preexisting tumor clones tracked with greater tumor shrinkage.

The time point was: after neoadjuvant nivolumab, at surgical resection. Here immunoSEQ multiplex PCR was the method, and the copy in TCRdb shows in-frame clones only, minus some. The sample holds about 1,400 clones, roughly 50% seen once. Turning to this clone: Its target is not known.

The CDR3 has 15 amino acids. The ends were cut back, 5 bases at V and 2 bases at J, with 10 bases in the middle. Germline V lookup: CDR1 MNHEY, CDR2 SMNVEV (reference sequence). The sequenced sample was tumor tissue, obtained after nivolumab (anti-PD-1) treatment. This sequence originates from a person aged 40-85 years with oral cavity squamous cell carcinoma. This chain joins TRBV27 and TRBJ2-6, with D uncertain. The CDR3 region is CASSLTLAGANVLTF. The CDR3 bases are TGTGCCAGCAGTCTGACGCTGGCTGGGGCCAACGTCCTGACTTTC.